This entry is about one T cell receptor (beta chain). Antigen: not known. This entry comes from a study of cytomegalovirus exposure and HLA in healthy donors. Study-wide results and limits: Sequencing had likely introduced a cluster of highly shared sequence variants as an artifact.

Germline values: CDR1 MNHNY, CDR2 SVGAGI (reference sequence). The ends were cut back, 8 bases at V and 3 bases at J, with 10 bases in the middle. The CDR3 spans 12 residues. PCR employed 60 Vbeta and 13 Jbeta primers. Profiling relied on immunoSEQ multiplex PCR, and the TCRdb table lists in-frame clones only, not all of them. The data contain approximately 140,000 clones, 79% of them singletons. Sequencing input: PBMCs. The sequence was obtained from a man over 45 in good health and CMV-seropositive. The chain uses TRBV6-6 and TRBJ1-1; D is undetermined. CDR3 amino acids: CASERMDTEAFF. CDR3 nucleotides: TGTGCCAGCGAGAGGATGGACACTGAAGCTTTCTTT.